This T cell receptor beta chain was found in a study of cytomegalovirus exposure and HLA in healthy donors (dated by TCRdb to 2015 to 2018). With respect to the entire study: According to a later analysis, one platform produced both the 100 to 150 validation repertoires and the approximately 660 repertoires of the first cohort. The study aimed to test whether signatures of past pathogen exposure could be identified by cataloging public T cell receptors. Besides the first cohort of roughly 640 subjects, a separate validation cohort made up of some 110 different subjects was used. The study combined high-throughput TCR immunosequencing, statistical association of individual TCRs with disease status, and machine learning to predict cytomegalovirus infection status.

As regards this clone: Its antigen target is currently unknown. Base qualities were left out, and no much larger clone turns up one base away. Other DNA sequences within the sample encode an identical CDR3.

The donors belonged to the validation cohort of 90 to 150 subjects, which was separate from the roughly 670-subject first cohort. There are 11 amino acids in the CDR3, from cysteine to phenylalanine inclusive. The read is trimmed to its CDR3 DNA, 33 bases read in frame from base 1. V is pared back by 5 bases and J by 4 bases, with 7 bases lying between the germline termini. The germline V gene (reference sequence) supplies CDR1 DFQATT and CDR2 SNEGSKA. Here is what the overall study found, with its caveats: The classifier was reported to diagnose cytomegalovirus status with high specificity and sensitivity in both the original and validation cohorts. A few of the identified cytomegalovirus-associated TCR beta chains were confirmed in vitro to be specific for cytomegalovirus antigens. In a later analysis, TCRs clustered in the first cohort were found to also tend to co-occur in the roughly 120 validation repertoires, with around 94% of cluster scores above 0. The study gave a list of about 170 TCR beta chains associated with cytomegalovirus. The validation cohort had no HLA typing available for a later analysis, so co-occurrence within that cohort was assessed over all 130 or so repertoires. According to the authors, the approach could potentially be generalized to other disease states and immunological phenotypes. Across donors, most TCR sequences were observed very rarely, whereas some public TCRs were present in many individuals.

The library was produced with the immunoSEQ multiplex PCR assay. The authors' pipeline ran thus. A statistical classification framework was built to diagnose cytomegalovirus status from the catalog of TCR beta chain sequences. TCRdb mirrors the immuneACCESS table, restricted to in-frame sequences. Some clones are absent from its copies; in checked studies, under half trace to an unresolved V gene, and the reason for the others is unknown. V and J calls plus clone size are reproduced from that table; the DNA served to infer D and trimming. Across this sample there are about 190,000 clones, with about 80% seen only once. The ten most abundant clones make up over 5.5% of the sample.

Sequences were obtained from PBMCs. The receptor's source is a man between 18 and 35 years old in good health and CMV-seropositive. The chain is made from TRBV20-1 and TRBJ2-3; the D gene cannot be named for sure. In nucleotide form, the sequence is TGCAGTGCTCGGGTAGCAGATACGCAGTATTTT. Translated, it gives CSARVADTQYF.